This T cell receptor (beta chain) was captured by sequencing in a study of control samples from healthy donors and cancer patients (dated by TCRdb to 2020 to 2021). The library came from the immunoSEQ multiplex PCR assay. TCRdb retrieved this table from immuneACCESS and kept in-frame rearrangements only. Not all clones are present; in checked studies, unresolved V genes account for under half, and no reason is known for the remainder. The sample profile shows roughly 130,000 clones; about 91% of them were found once. Roughly 7.8% of the sample belongs to the ten largest clones. About this clone: It has no known antigen specificity. No base-level quality is on record; no much larger clone is a single base apart.

Reading the germline V gene (reference sequence) gives CDR1 WNHNN and CDR2 SYGVQD. The CDR3, from cysteine to phenylalanine, totals 14 residues. Only the CDR3 region is kept as DNA, spanning 42 bases read in frame from base 1. V has 4 bases trimmed and J has 1 base trimmed; junction bases matching no gene number 1. The sample consisted of blood. The sequence was obtained from a man younger than 30 in good health. Recombination joined TRBV10-1 with TRBJ2-1, and 7 bases in between align with TRBD2. The sequenced DNA: TGCGCCAGCAGTGCGGGGGGTTCCTACAATGAGCAGTTCTTC. This is translated as CASSAGGSYNEQFF.